This entry features one T cell receptor beta chain sequence. Sequence at one end of the junction differs from germline and may be a read error. This sample is part of a study of blood T cell repertoires in COVID-19. Profiling relied on immunoSEQ multiplex PCR, and the TCRdb table lists in-frame clones only, not all of them. The repertoire holds about 210,000 clones, about nine tenths seen once, with less than 8% in the top ten. Germline V gene lookup returns CDR1 SSHAT and CDR2 FNYEAQ (reference sequence). This CDR3 has 19 amino acids. The TCR sequence derives from a man aged 25 to 40 in a cohort exposed to, infected with or recovered from COVID-19 (not recorded which). The sample taken for sequencing was PBMCs or T cells enriched from blood (not recorded which). The genes are TRBV7-7 and TRBJ2-6, with TRBD1 matching over 9 bases. The CDR3 reads CASSSTTPGQGFEANVLTF. The CDR3 DNA is TGTGCTAGCAGCAGTACAACACCGGGACAGGGCTTTGAGGCCAACGTCCTGACTTTC.